The rows below give T cell receptor beta chains drawn from one sample of a study of T cell responses to AZD1222 COVID-19 vaccine. The repertoire was sequenced with immunoSEQ multiplex PCR; TCRdb's copy has only in-frame clones and lacks some. The sample carries about 170,000 clones, 93% recorded once. The sample in question was peripheral blood, obtained on day 0 of AZD1222 vaccination. The receptors shown here come from an adult in good health. Each CDR3 is given without its conserved first and last residue.

length	J	V	CDR3
14	TRBJ2-2	TRBV5-1	ASSLSGLGNTGELF
14	TRBJ1-1	TRBV11-2	ASSLGAWGLNTEAF
11	TRBJ2-2	TRBV28	ASLAANTGELF
13	TRBJ2-1	TRBV2	ASPAQTTSYNEQF
11	TRBJ2-7	TRBV25-1	ASALAGGHEQY
10	TRBJ1-1	TRBV13	ASRRVRTEAF
14	TRBJ1-2	TRBV5-1	ASSFEPGPVGYGYT
10	TRBJ1-1	TRBV21-1	ARGHRNTEAF
13	TRBJ2-5	TRBV5-1	ASSWTQGRSETQY
12	TRBJ2-1	TRBV11-3	ASTKGFGSGEQF
11	TRBJ1-2	TRBV12-3/TRBV12-4	ASSFPAGRGYT
10	TRBJ1-1	TRBV19	ASTLGGTEAF
10	TRBJ1-1	TRBV12-3/TRBV12-4	ASSQTPMGAF
15	TRBJ2-3	TRBV4-1	ASSSRDSAGTTDTQY
14	TRBJ2-2	TRBV27	ASRRTRGLDTGELF
12	TRBJ1-2	TRBV13	ASSIGTGIHGYT
10	TRBJ2-1	TRBV4-1	ASSQDPLDPF
14	TRBJ1-4	TRBV5-5	ASSSPLNPTNEKLF
15	TRBJ1-3	TRBV15	ATSRETGPYSGNTIY
15	TRBJ2-2	TRBV7-9	ASSPGTGTLNTGELF